The rows below give T cell receptor beta chains drawn from one sample of a study of OX40 agonist ivuxolimab in advanced cancers. Some clones are missing from TCRdb's copy, which holds only in-frame ones; the method was immunoSEQ multiplex PCR. The table shows tens of thousands of clones, with more than 75% occurring only once. The input for sequencing was CD4+ or CD8+ T cells sorted from blood, taken in a trial of the OX40 agonist ivuxolimab. All receptors derive from an adult with an advanced solid tumor such as melanoma, head and neck, liver or kidney cancer. The CDR3 runs from the conserved cysteine through the conserved F or W. Each record gives: V gene, J gene, clone size, CDR3 protein. Some rows mark clone size as missing; the rest say once, few, many or name a class of expanded clone.

>TRBV11-2|TRBJ2-3|.
CASSLWSVRDTQYF
>TRBV4-1|TRBJ1-6|.
CASSQAARQGAKSPLHF
>TRBV4-3|TRBJ2-1|.
CASSFTPLAGAGNEQFF
>TRBV20-1|TRBJ1-1|.
CSAYRGRGAFF
>TRBV5-1|TRBJ2-1|.
CASSLAVGGYNEQFF
>TRBV5-1|TRBJ2-2|.
CASSHFGRGDTGELFF
>TRBV5-5|TRBJ1-1|.
CASKTAGQGSDGEAFF
>TRBV4-3|TRBJ2-3|.
CASSPRDYWGNTQYF
>TRBV7-2|TRBJ2-7|few
CASSSSQGIGEQYF
>TRBV5-1|TRBJ2-1|.
CASSLGDRFNEQFF
>TRBV7-9|TRBJ1-2|.
CASSLAAGPGGGYTF
>TRBV7-8|TRBJ2-2|few
CASSLPSGHGELFF
>TRBV9|TRBJ2-5|.
CASSAGTSGGAGIETQYF
>TRBV7-9|TRBJ2-1|once
CASSPANAGGIYNEQFF
>TRBV6-6|TRBJ2-5|.
CASSFSGTPPGETQYF
>TRBV30|TRBJ1-5|.
CAWSVQGVLSNQPQHF
>TRBV11-1|TRBJ2-2|once
CASSPLGEGTGGELFF
>TRBV4-3|TRBJ1-5|.
CASSQGAGPNQPQHF
>TRBV29-1|TRBJ2-2|.
CSVEGNKNTGELFF
>TRBV29-1|TRBJ2-3|.
CSVTSSGGPTDTQYF
>TRBV18|TRBJ2-1|.
CASSPGSGGAYNEQFF
>TRBV9|TRBJ1-1|.
CASSVVAEPGRTEAFF
>TRBV5-4|TRBJ2-5|.
CASSLAGRERAQYF
>TRBV9|TRBJ2-5|.
CASSVWGSSQETQYF
>TRBV16|TRBJ1-5|.
CASSQSRGNNQPQHF
>TRBV9|TRBJ1-1|.
CASTSGAYNWNTEAFF
>TRBV7-9|TRBJ1-2|once
CASSLGAGLNYGYTF
>TRBV7-2|TRBJ1-2|.
CASSEGAGFGYTF
>TRBV7-2|TRBJ1-5|.
CASSLEVMASNQPQHF
>TRBV9|TRBJ2-2|.
CASSGGAGWSGELFF
>TRBV7-8|TRBJ1-4|.
CASSLEVRHEKLFF
>TRBV27|TRBJ2-6|.
CASSLRWGGTVSGANVLTF
>TRBV27|TRBJ2-7|.
CASKVDRRFYEQYF